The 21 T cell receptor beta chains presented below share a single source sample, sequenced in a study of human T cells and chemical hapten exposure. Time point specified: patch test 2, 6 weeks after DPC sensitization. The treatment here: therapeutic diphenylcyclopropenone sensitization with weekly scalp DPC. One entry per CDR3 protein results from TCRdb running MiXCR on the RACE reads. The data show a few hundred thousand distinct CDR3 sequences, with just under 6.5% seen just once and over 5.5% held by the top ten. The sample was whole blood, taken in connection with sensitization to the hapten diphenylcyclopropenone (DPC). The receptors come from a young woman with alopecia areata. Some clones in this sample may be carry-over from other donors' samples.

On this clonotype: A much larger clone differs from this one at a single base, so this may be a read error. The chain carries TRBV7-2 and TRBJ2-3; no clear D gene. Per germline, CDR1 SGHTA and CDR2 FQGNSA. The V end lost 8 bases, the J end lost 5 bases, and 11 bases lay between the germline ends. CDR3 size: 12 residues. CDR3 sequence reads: CASLAFIDTQYF. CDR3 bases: TGTGCCAGCTTGGCTTTCATAGATACGCAGTATTTT. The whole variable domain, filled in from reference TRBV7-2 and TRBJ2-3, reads GAGVSQSPSNKVTEKGKDVELRCDPISGHTALYWYRQSLGQGLEFLIYFQGNSAPDKSGLPSDRFSAERTGGSVSTLTIQRTQQEDSAVYLCASLAFIDTQYFGPGTRLTVL.

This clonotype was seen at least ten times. The CDR3 sequence: CASSPTESQVETQYF. DNA for the CDR3: TGTGCCAGCAGCCCGACAGAGAGTCAAGTAGAGACCCAGTACTTC. The chain is built from TRBV6-2 or TRBV6-3 and TRBJ2-5, with D possibly being TRBD1 (5 bases). Deletions cut 6 bases from V and 4 bases from J, with 18 bases between. The CDR3 covers 15 residues. Germline CDR1 is MNHEY and CDR2 is SVGEGT.

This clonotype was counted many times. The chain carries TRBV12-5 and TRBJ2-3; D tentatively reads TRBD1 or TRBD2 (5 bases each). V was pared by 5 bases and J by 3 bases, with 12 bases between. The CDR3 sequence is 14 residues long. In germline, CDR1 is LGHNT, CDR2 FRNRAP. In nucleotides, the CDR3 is TGTGCTAGTGGTCTGGGACGAAAAACAGATACGCAGTATTTT. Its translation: CASGLGRKTDTQYF.

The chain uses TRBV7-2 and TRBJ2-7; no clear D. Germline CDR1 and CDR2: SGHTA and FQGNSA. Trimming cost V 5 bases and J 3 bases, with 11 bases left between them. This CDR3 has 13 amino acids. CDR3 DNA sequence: TGTGCCAGCAGCCTAGGTAACGTCTACGAGCAGTACTTC. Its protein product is CASSLGNVYEQYF.

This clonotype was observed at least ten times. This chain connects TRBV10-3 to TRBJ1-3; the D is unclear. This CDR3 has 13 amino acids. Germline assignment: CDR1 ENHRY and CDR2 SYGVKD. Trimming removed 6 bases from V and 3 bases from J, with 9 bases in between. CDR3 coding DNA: TGTGCCATCAGGGGCCCGCTTGGAAACACCATATATTTT. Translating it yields CAIRGPLGNTIYF.

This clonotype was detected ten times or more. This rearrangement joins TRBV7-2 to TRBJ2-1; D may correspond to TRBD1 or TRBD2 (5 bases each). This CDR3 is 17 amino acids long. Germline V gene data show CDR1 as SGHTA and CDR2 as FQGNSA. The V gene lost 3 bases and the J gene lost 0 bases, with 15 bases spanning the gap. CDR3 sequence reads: CASSLEPMRGSYNEQFF. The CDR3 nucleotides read TGTGCCAGCAGCTTGGAGCCGATGAGGGGCTCCTACAATGAGCAGTTCTTC.

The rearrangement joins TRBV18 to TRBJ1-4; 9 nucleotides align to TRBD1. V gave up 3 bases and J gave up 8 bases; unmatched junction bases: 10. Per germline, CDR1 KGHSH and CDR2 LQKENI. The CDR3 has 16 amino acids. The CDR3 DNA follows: TGTGCCAGCTCACCTCCTACAGGGGGCCAGGGGGAAAAACTGTTTTTT. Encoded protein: CASSPPTGGQGEKLFF.

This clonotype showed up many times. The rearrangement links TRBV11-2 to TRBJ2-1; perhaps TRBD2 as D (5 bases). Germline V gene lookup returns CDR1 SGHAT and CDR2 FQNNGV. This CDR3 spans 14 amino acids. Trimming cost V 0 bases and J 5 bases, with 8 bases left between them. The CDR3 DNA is TGTGCCAGCAGCTTAGATTCTAGCCACAATGAGCAGTTCTTC. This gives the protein CASSLDSSHNEQFF.

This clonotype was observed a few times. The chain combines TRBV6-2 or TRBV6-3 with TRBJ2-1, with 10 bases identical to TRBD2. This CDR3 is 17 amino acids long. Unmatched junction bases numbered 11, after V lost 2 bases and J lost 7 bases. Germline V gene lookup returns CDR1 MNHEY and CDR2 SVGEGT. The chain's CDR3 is CASSYAALLAGRNEQFF. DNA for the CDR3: TGTGCCAGCAGTTACGCCGCGTTACTAGCGGGGCGGAATGAGCAGTTCTTC.

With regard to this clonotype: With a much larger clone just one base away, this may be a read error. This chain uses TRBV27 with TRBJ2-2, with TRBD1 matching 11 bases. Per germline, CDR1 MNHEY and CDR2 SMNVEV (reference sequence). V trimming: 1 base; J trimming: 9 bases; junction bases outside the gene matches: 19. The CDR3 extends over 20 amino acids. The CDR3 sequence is CASSLWSEDRGPIQTRELFF. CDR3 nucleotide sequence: TGTGCCAGCAGTTTATGGTCTGAGGACAGGGGGCCTATTCAAACCCGGGAGCTGTTTTTT.

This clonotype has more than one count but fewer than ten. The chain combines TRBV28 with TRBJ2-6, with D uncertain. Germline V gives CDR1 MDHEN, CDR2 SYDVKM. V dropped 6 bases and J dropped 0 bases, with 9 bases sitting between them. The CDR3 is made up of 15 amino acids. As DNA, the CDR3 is TGTGCCAGCAGCGGACCGTCCTCTGGGGCCAACGTCCTGACTTTC. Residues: CASSGPSSGANVLTF.

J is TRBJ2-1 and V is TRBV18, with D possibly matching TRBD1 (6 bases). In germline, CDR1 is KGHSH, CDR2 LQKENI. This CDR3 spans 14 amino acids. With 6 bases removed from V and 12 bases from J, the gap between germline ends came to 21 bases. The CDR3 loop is CASSLNLQTGGQFF. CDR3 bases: TGTGCCAGCTCCCTCAACCTCCAGACAGGTGGGCAGTTCTTC.

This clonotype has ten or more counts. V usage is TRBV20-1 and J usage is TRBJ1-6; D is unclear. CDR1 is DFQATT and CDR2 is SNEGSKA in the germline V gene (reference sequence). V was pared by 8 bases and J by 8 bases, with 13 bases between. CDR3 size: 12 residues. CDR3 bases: TGCAGTAAACAGCGAACGGATTCACCCCTCCACTTT. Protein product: CSKQRTDSPLHF.

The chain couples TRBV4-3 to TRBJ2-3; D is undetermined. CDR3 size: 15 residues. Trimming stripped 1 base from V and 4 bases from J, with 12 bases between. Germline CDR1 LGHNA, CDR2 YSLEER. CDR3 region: CASSQGSYYADTQYF. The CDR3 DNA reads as TGCGCCAGCAGCCAAGGAAGTTACTACGCAGATACGCAGTATTTT.

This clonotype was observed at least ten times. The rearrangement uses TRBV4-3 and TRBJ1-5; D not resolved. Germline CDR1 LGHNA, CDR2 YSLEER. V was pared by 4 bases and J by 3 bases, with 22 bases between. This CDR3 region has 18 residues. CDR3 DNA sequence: TGCGCCAGCAGCCGCCCTGCCCCGCTAATAGAGAACAATCAGCCCCAGCATTTT. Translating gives CASSRPAPLIENNQPQHF.

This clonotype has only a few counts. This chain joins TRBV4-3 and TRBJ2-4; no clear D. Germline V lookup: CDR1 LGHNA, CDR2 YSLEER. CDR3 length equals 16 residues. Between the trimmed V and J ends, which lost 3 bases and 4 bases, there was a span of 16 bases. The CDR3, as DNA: TGCGCCAGCAGCCATGCCCCGGGTATTTTGAAAAACATTCAGTACTTC. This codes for CASSHAPGILKNIQYF.

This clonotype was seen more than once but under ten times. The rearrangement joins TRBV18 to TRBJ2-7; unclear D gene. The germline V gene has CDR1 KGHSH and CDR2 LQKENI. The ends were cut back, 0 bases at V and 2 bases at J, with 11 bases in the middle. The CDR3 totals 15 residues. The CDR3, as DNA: TGTGCCAGCTCACCACCCGAGGTAGACCCCTACGAGCAGTACTTC. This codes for CASSPPEVDPYEQYF.

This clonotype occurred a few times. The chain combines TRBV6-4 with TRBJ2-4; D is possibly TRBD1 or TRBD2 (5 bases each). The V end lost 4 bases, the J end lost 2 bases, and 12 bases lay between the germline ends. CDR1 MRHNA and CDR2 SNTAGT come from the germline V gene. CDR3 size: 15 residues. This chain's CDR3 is CASSVDWGSKNIQYF. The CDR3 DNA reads TGTGCCAGCAGTGTTGATTGGGGGTCCAAAAACATTCAGTACTTC.

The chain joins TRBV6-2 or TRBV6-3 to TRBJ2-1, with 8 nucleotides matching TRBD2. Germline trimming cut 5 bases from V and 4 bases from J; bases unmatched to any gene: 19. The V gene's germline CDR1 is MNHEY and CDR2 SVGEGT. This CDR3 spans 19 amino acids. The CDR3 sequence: CASSNRPKASGGYYNEQFF. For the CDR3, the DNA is TGTGCCAGCAGTAACCGCCCAAAAGCGAGCGGGGGCTATTACAATGAGCAGTTCTTC.

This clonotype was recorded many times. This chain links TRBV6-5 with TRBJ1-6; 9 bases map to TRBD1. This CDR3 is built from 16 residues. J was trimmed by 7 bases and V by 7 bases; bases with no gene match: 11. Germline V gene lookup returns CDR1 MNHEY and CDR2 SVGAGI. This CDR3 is CASNLKPGQGNSPLHF. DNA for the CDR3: TGTGCCAGCAATCTAAAACCGGGACAGGGAAATTCACCCCTCCACTTT.

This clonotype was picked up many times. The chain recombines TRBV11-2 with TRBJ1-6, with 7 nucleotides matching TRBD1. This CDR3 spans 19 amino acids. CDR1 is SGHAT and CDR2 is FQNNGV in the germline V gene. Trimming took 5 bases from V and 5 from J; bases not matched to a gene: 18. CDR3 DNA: TGTGCCAGCAGCCCAACCATGCGAACGACAGGGCCGAATAATTCACCCCTCCACTTT. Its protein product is CASSPTMRTTGPNNSPLHF.